One and the same sample provided the 14 T cell receptor beta chains below, sequenced in a study of T cells in pancreatic ductal adenocarcinoma. The repertoire was sequenced with immunoSEQ multiplex PCR; TCRdb's copy has only in-frame clones and lacks some. The table lists more than 85,000 clones, about 96% of them singletons. Selected pancreatic ductal adenocarcinoma patients had undergone surgery without neoadjuvant therapy. Material for sequencing was PBMCs. The receptor set was obtained from a human donor with pancreatic ductal adenocarcinoma.

V is TRBV7-3 and J is TRBJ2-3, with 7 nucleotides matching TRBD2. V was pared by 5 bases and J by 3 bases, with 11 bases of the junction left unmatched. The CDR3 has 16 amino acids. CDR1 and CDR2 (germline): SGHTA, FQGTGA. The DNA of the CDR3 is TGTGCCAGCAGCCGTTTAGGCGGGGGTAGAACAGATACGCAGTATTTT. This gives the protein CASSRLGGGRTDTQYF.

The chain combines TRBV6-5 with TRBJ1-2, with 10 bases identical to TRBD1. The germline V gene has CDR1 MNHEY and CDR2 SVGAGI. CDR3 length: 14 amino acids. Losses at the gene ends were 1 base for V and 7 bases for J; bases not matched to a gene: 3. Here the CDR3 reads CASSYLRTGGGYTF. The CDR3 DNA sequence: TGTGCCAGCAGTTACTTGCGGACAGGGGGTGGCTACACCTTC.

This chain links TRBV7-9 with TRBJ1-1; no reliable D call. The CDR3 extends over 14 amino acids. V dropped 7 bases and J dropped 7 bases, with 19 bases sitting between them. Germline CDR1 reads SEHNR; CDR2 reads FQNEAQ (reference sequence). The CDR3, as DNA: TGTGCCAGCAAACCCGGCGCGGCTAACCTTGAAGCTTTCTTT. Protein: CASKPGAANLEAFF.

J is TRBJ2-5 and V is TRBV30, with D hard to call. V was trimmed by 8 bases and J by 3 bases, leaving 13 bases between them. This CDR3 spans 12 amino acids. CDR1 and CDR2 (germline): GTSNPN, SVGIG (reference sequence). CDR3 in DNA: TGTGCCGGCCGCGGAGTGAAAGAGACCCAGTACTTC. Protein: CAGRGVKETQYF.

The chain recombines TRBV19 with TRBJ2-2, with TRBD1 matching over 9 bases. Germline V gene sequence: CDR1 LNHDA, CDR2 SQIVND (reference sequence). Losses at the gene ends were 7 bases for V and 3 bases for J; bases not matched to a gene: 6. This CDR3 comprises 15 residues. CDR3 region: CASKTRTGDTGELFF. The CDR3 DNA reads as TGTGCCAGTAAAACTAGGACAGGGGACACCGGGGAGCTGTTTTTT.

The chain couples TRBV4-2 to TRBJ1-5, with TRBD1 identical over 7 bases. The germline V gene encodes CDR1 LGHNA and CDR2 YNFKEQ. The CDR3 contains 14 residues. The V and J ends lost 0 bases and 6 bases, in that order; junction bases with no gene match: 2. For the CDR3, the DNA is TGTGCCAGCAGCCAAGAACAGGGGTCTCAGCCCCAGCATTTT. Translation: CASSQEQGSQPQHF.

This clone was observed a single time. V and J are TRBV28 and TRBJ2-3; 7 bases line up with TRBD2. The CDR3 has 15 residues. Per the germline V gene, CDR1 is MDHEN and CDR2 is SYDVKM. V shed 5 bases, J shed 4 bases, and the junction held 9 bases outside the gene matches. CDR3: CASSPAGARSDTQYF. CDR3 nucleotides: TGTGCCAGCAGTCCTGCGGGAGCCCGGTCAGATACGCAGTATTTT.

The rearrangement uses TRBV18 and TRBJ1-5; possibly TRBD1 for D (6 bases). This CDR3 spans 13 amino acids. Germline V gene sequence: CDR1 KGHSH, CDR2 LQKENI. V lost 5 bases to trimming and J lost 10 bases, with 15 bases between them. The CDR3 coding sequence is TGTGCCAGCTCATCGGACAGCCACAGACCCCAGCATTTT. This codes for CASSSDSHRPQHF.

This chain connects TRBV28 to TRBJ2-2; D is perhaps TRBD2 (5 bases). This CDR3 spans 13 amino acids. Germline-derived CDR1 and CDR2 are MDHEN and SYDVKM. V was clipped by 8 bases and J by 0 bases, with 7 bases between them. This CDR3 is CASGGPNTGELFF. The DNA of the CDR3 is TGTGCCAGCGGAGGTCCGAACACCGGGGAGCTGTTTTTT.

The chain is built from TRBV6-5 and TRBJ2-7, with 13 bases matching TRBD2. This CDR3 has 16 amino acids. Germline values: CDR1 MNHEY, CDR2 SVGAGI. The J segment lost 4 bases and the V segment lost 4 bases, leaving 7 bases of the junction unmatched. Here the CDR3 DNA reads TGTGCCAGCAGTTCACGACTAGCGGGAGGTGTGTACGAGCAGTACTTC. It encodes CASSSRLAGGVYEQYF.

The chain recombines TRBV9 with TRBJ2-1; maybe TRBD2 (5 bases). The V end lost 1 base, the J end lost 8 bases, and 16 bases lay between the germline ends. Germline CDR1 SGDLS, CDR2 YYNGEE. This CDR3 has 15 residues. The CDR3 here is CASSVSGSKGDEQFF. CDR3 nucleotides: TGTGCCAGCAGCGTAAGCGGTAGCAAAGGCGATGAGCAGTTCTTC. Drawing the rest from reference TRBV9 and TRBJ2-1, the complete variable domain is DSGVTQTPKHLITATGQRVTLRCSPRSGDLSVYWYQQSLDQGLQFLIQYYNGEERAKGNILERFSAQQFPDLHSELNLSSLELGDSALYFCASSVSGSKGDEQFFGPGTRLTVL.

This chain connects TRBV25-1 to TRBJ2-2, with a possible D match to TRBD1 (5 bases). V lost 2 bases to trimming and J lost 4 bases, with 8 bases between them. Germline V CDR1 and CDR2: MGHDK, SYGVNS. The CDR3 extends over 14 amino acids. CDR3 nucleotides: TGTGCCAGCAGTGAAGGACACCTCACCGGGGAGCTGTTTTTT. It yields the protein CASSEGHLTGELFF.

This chain connects TRBV19 to TRBJ2-4, with TRBD1 matching over 12 bases. Germline V gene lookup returns CDR1 LNHDA and CDR2 SQIVND (reference sequence). Germline trimming cut 5 bases from V and 10 bases from J; bases unmatched to any gene: 12. This CDR3 spans 16 amino acids. The CDR3 reads CASSFDRDRGPDIQYF. The CDR3 DNA is TGTGCCAGTAGTTTCGACCGGGACAGGGGGCCGGATATTCAGTACTTC.

The rearrangement joins TRBV5-4 to TRBJ2-7; TRBD1 matches 9 bases. J lost 3 bases, V lost 5 bases, and 9 bases had no gene match. The length of the CDR3 is 15 residues. Germline V gene data show CDR1 as SGHNT and CDR2 as YYREEE (reference sequence). The CDR3 nucleotides are TGTGCCAGCAGAAACAGGGGGGACAGGGACTACGAGCAGTACTTC. Amino acid sequence: CASRNRGDRDYEQYF.